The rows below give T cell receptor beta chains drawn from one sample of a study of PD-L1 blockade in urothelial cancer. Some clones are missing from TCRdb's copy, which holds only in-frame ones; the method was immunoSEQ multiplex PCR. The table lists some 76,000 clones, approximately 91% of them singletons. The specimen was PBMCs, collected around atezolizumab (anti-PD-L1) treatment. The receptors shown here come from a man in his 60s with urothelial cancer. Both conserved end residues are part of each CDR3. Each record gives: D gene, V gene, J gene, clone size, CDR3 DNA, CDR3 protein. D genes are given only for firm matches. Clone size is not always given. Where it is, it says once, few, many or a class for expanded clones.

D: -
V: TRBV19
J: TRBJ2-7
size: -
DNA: TGTGCCAGTAGTATAAACCCAGGCTACGAGCAGTACTTC
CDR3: CASSINPGYEQYF

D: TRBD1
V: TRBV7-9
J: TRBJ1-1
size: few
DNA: TGTGCCAGCAGCACGGGACAGGGGAAGACTGAAGCTTTCTTT
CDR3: CASSTGQGKTEAFF

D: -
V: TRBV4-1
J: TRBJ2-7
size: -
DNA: TGCGCCAGCAGCCAAGATTTACTTCCGGGGGAGCAGTACTTC
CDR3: CASSQDLLPGEQYF

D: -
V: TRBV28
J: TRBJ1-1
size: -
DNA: TGTGCCAGCAGTTTAAGGGCAGGGAGGGGCACTGAAGCTTTCTTT
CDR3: CASSLRAGRGTEAFF

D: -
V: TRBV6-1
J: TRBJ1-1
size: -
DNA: TGTGCCACCCAAATACTCACGCGGGAGAACACTGAAGCTTTCTTT
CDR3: CATQILTRENTEAFF

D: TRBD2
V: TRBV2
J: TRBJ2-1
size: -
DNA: TGTGCCAGCAGTGCCCGACTAGCGGGAGTGGGGAATGAGCAGTTCTTC
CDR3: CASSARLAGVGNEQFF

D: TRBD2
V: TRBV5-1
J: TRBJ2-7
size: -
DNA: TGCGCCAGCAGCGGGGGGGTCCAAACCCCCTTCTACGAGCAGTACTTC
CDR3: CASSGGVQTPFYEQYF

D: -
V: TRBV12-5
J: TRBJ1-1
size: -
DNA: TGTGCTAGTGGTTCGAGGATGAACACTGAAGCTTTCTTT
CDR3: CASGSRMNTEAFF

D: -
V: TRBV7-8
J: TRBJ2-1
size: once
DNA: TGTGCCAGCAGCCGTCGAATGGGCCCGCAGTTCTTC
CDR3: CASSRRMGPQFF

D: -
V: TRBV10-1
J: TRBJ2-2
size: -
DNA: TGCGCCACCGAACCGGGACAGAACACCGGGGAGCTGTTTTTT
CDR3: CATEPGQNTGELFF

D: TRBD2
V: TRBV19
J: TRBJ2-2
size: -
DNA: TGTGCCAGTAGGCCGGGGGGGCGAGACACCGGGGAGCTGTTTTTT
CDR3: CASRPGGRDTGELFF

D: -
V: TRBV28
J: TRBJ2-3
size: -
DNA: TGTGCCAGCCTACGAAGTTTTCTTGGCACAGATACGCAGTATTTT
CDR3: CASLRSFLGTDTQYF

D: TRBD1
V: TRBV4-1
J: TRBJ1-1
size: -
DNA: TGCGCCAGCAGCCAAGCATTTGGCAGGGGGCGCTTTGTCGTTAGAGCTTTCTTT
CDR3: CASSQAFGRGRFVVRAFF

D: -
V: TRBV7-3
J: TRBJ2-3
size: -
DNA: TGTGCCAGCAGCTTCGAGGGGACTAGCACAGATACGCAGTATTTT
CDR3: CASSFEGTSTDTQYF

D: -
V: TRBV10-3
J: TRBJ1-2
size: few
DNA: TGTGCCATCAGTGATCCCGGACAGCACGGCTACACCTTC
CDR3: CAISDPGQHGYTF

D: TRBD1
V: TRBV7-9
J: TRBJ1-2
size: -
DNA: TGTGCCAGCAGCTTAGGGGACAGGGTATTTGACTATGGCTACACCTTC
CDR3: CASSLGDRVFDYGYTF

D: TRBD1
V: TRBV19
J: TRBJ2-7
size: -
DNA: TGTGCCAGTAGTGCAACCGGGACAGGGATACCCTACGAGCAGTACTTC
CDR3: CASSATGTGIPYEQYF

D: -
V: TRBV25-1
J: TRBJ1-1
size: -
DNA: TGTGCCAGCAGTGAATATGAACAGGGCAGGGCAGCTTTCTTT
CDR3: CASSEYEQGRAAFF

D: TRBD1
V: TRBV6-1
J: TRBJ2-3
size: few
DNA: TGTGCCAGCAGCCAATACAGGGGCGATACGCAGTATTTT
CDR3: CASSQYRGDTQYF

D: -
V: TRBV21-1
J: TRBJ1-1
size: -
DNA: TGTGCCAGCAGCAAAGGGGGGGGTTCGAACACTGAAGCTTTCTTT
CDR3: CASSKGGGSNTEAFF

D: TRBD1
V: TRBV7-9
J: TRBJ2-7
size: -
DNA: TGTGCCAGCAGCTCCCCCGGGACAGGGACATACGAGCAGTACTTC
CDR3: CASSSPGTGTYEQYF

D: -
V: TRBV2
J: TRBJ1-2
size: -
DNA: TGTGCCAGCAGTGAAGGGGCTCCCCCCTCCTATGGCTACACCTTC
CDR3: CASSEGAPPSYGYTF

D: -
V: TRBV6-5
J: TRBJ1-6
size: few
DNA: TGTGCCAGCAGCAACAGTGGAGGCCGTAATTCACCCCTCCACTTT
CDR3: CASSNSGGRNSPLHF

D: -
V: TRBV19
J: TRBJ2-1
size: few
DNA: TGTGCCAGTAGGGCTAGCGCGTACAATGAGCAGTTCTTC
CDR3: CASRASAYNEQFF

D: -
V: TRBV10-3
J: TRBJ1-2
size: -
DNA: TGTGCCATCAGCGGACAGCAAGGCTATGGCTACACCTTC
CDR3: CAISGQQGYGYTF

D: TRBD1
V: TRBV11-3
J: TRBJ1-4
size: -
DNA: TGTGCCAGCAGCTCGAACACAGGGGGCGGTTGGGAAAAACTGTTTTTT
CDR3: CASSSNTGGGWEKLFF

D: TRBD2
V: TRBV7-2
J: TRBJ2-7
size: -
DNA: TGTGCCAGCAGCTCCGGGACTAGCGGCCACTACGAGCAGTACTTC
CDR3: CASSSGTSGHYEQYF

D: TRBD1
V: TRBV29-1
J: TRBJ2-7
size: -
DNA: TGCAGCGTGGGGACAGATTCCTACGAGCAGTACTTC
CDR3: CSVGTDSYEQYF

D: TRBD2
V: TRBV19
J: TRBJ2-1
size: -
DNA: TGTGCCAGTAGCCCGAGCGGGAAGAGCTCCTACAATGAGCAGTTCTTC
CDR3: CASSPSGKSSYNEQFF

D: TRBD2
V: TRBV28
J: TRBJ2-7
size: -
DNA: TGTGCCAGCAGTTCCCCCGGGACTAGCGGGAGTTTGGGCGAGCAGTACTTC
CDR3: CASSSPGTSGSLGEQYF

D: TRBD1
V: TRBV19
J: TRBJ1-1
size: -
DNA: TGTGCCAGTAGTACTGTTTGGACAGGGGAAATGAACACTGAAGCTTTCTTT
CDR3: CASSTVWTGEMNTEAFF

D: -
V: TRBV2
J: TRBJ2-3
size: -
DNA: TGTGCCAGCAATGGACTGACGACCACAGATACGCAGTATTTT
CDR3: CASNGLTTTDTQYF

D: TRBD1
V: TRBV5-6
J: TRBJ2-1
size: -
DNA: TGTGCCAGCAGCTTCGCGACAGGGCCGTCCTACAATGAGCAGTTCTTC
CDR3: CASSFATGPSYNEQFF

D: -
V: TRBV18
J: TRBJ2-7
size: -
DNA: TGTGCCAGCTCACCCGGGGGGCTCTACGAGCAGTACTTC
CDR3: CASSPGGLYEQYF

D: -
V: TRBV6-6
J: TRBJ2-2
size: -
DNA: TGTGCCAGCATTGGGCAGCCGAGTACCGGGGAGCTGTTTTTT
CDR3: CASIGQPSTGELFF

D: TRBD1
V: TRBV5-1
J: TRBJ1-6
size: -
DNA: TGCGCCAGCAGCTTAGGAGGGACAGGTAGCTCCTATAATTCACCCCTCCACTTT
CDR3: CASSLGGTGSSYNSPLHF

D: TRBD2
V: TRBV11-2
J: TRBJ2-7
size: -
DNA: TGTGCCAGCAGCTTAGACTTTGCCGGGACTACCTACGAGCAGTACTTC
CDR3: CASSLDFAGTTYEQYF

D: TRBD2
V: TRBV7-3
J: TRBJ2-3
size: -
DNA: TGTGCCAGCAGCTTAACGGGACTAGCGGGGCCGGGGCTTAGCACAGATACGCAGTATTTT
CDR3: CASSLTGLAGPGLSTDTQYF

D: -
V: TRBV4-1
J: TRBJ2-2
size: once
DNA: TGCGCCAGCAGCCAAGATGAGAGTAACACCGGGGAGCTGTTTTTT
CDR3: CASSQDESNTGELFF

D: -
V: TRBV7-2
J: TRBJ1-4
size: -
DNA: TGTGCCAGCAGCTTAGCGGGCGGGGCCGCTAATGAAAAACTGTTTTTT
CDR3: CASSLAGGAANEKLFF

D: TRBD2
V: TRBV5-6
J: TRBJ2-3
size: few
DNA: TGTGCCAGCAGCTTCACTAGCTACGGGAGGGGCGCAGATACGCAGTATTTT
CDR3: CASSFTSYGRGADTQYF

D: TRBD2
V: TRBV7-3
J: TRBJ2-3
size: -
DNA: TGTGCCAGCAGCTTATGGACTAGCGGGGGCACAGATACGCAGTATTTT
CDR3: CASSLWTSGGTDTQYF

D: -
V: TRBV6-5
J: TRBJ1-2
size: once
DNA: TGTGCCAGCAGCGACATGAAGGCCAACTATGGCTACACCTTC
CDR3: CASSDMKANYGYTF

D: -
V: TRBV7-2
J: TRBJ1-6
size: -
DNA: TGTGCCAGCAGCTTCTACGATGTTAATTCACCCCTCCACTTT
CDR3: CASSFYDVNSPLHF

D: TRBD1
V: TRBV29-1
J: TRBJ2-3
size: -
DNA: TGCAGCGTCGATCCGGGACAGTTCACAGATACGCAGTATTTT
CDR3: CSVDPGQFTDTQYF

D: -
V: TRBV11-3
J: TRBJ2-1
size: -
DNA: TGTGCCAGCAGCTTATCAGCGGAGATCTACAATGAGCAGTTCTTC
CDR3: CASSLSAEIYNEQFF

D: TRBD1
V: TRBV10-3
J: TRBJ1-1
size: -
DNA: TGTGCCATCAGTGACAGGGGGCGGGACACTGAAGCTTTCTTT
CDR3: CAISDRGRDTEAFF

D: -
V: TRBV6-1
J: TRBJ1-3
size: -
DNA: TGTGCCAGCAGTGAGCAGGGGACCAGCTCTGGAAACACCATATATTTT
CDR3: CASSEQGTSSGNTIYF

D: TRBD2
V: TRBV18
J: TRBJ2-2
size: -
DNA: TGTGCCAGCTCACCACTCTGGACTAGCGATACCGGGGAGCTGTTTTTT
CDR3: CASSPLWTSDTGELFF

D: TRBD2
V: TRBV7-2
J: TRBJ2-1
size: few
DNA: TGTGCCAGCAGTACCCTCGCTAGCGGTTACAATGAGCAGTTCTTC
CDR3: CASSTLASGYNEQFF

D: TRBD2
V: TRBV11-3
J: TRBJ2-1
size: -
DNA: TGTGCCAGCAGCTCCAGGACTAGCGGGGTTACCTACAATGAGCAGTTCTTC
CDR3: CASSSRTSGVTYNEQFF

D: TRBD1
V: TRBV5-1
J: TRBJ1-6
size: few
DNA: TGCGCCAGCAGCTTTAGTCTACAGGGGCTGTCACCCCTCCACTTT
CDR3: CASSFSLQGLSPLHF

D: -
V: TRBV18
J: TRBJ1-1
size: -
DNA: TGTGCCAGCTCACCAGCGGGGACTGAAGCTTTCTTT
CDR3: CASSPAGTEAFF

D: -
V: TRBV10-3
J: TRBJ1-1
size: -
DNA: TGTGCCATCAGTGACAGACAGGCGAACACTGAAGCTTTCTTT
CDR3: CAISDRQANTEAFF